A single sample is the source of the 29 T cell receptor beta chains below, sequenced in a study of shared clonotypes between healthy human individuals. Data came from immunoSEQ multiplex PCR; TCRdb stores just in-frame clones and leaves some out. The table shows 640,000 or so clones, with 72% occurring only once. Sample: memory CD4+ T cells sorted from blood. Subset indicated: CD45RA-negative fraction. These TCRs come from a woman in her thirties in good health.

The chain is built from TRBV7-9 and TRBJ1-2, with D uncertain. The V gene lost 5 bases and the J gene lost 5 bases, with 12 bases spanning the gap. Per germline, CDR1 SEHNR and CDR2 FQNEAQ (reference sequence). This CDR3 is built from 13 residues. The CDR3 DNA reads as TGTGCCAGCAGCCTAAGTTCGAGGTATGGCTACACCTTC. It yields the protein CASSLSSRYGYTF.

V gene TRBV2 combines with J gene TRBJ2-3; D not certain. Germline V gene data show CDR1 as SNHLY and CDR2 as FYNNEI. The CDR3 is made up of 13 amino acids. Deletions cut 5 bases from V and 6 bases from J, with 12 bases between. The CDR3 reads CASSLSPPDTQYF. The CDR3 DNA is TGTGCCAGCAGTTTGTCGCCCCCCGATACGCAGTATTTT.

The chain has TRBV5-1 and TRBJ2-3; D might be TRBD2 (6 bases). Germline V gene data show CDR1 as SGHRS and CDR2 as YFSETQ. The V end lost 4 bases, the J end lost 2 bases, and 14 bases lay between the germline ends. The CDR3 totals 15 residues. The DNA for the CDR3 is TGCGCCAGCAGCCCAGCGGAGGGCCACACAGATACGCAGTATTTT. It yields the protein CASSPAEGHTDTQYF. Combining the CDR3 with reference TRBV5-1 and TRBJ2-3 gives the whole variable domain KAGVTQTPRYLIKTRGQQVTLSCSPISGHRSVSWYQQTPGQGLQFLFEYFSETQRNKGNFPGRFSGRQFSNSRSEMNVSTLELGDSALYLCASSPAEGHTDTQYFGPGTRLTVL.

The chain recombines TRBV7-6 with TRBJ1-1, with 7 bases lining up with TRBD1. The CDR3 runs 14 residues. V trimming: 2 bases; J trimming: 4 bases; junction bases outside the gene matches: 4. CDR1 and CDR2 from the germline V gene are SGHVS and FNYEAQ. CDR3 region: CASSLNSGGTEAFF. Written as DNA, the CDR3 is TGTGCCAGCAGCTTAAATTCAGGGGGCACTGAAGCTTTCTTT.

This clone turned up a few times. This chain links TRBV18 with TRBJ2-1; D is possibly TRBD1 (5 bases). There are 13 residues in the CDR3. Trimming took off 1 base at V and 6 bases at J, with 7 bases between the two ends. CDR1 and CDR2 from the germline V gene are KGHSH and LQKENI. CDR3 in amino acids: CASSPRRGNEQFF. The CDR3 bases are TGTGCCAGCTCACCACGAAGGGGCAATGAGCAGTTCTTC.

The J gene is TRBJ2-2, the V gene TRBV5-4; D is possibly TRBD2 (5 bases). The V and J ends lost 3 bases and 5 bases respectively, with 11 bases between them. This CDR3 region has 14 residues. Germline V lookup: CDR1 SGHNT, CDR2 YYREEE (reference sequence). This CDR3 reads CASSSWTGTGELFF. The CDR3 DNA reads as TGTGCCAGCAGCTCATGGACGGGGACCGGGGAGCTGTTTTTT.

The chain employs TRBV18 and TRBJ1-1; the D is unclear. CDR1 is KGHSH, CDR2 LQKENI, per germline. The CDR3 spans 15 residues. Trimming pared 2 bases from V and 3 bases from J, leaving 13 bases between. The CDR3 is CASSPGELRDTEAFF. DNA for the CDR3: TGTGCCAGCTCACCAGGTGAGTTACGGGACACTGAAGCTTTCTTT. Drawing the rest from reference TRBV18 and TRBJ1-1, the complete variable domain is NAGVMQNPRHLVRRRGQEARLRCSPMKGHSHVYWYRQLPEEGLKFMVYLQKENIIDESGMPKERFSAEFPKEGPSILRIQQVVRGDSAAYFCASSPGELRDTEAFFGQGTRLTVV.

The chain has TRBV28 and TRBJ1-5, with TRBD1 matching over 9 bases. CDR1 and CDR2 (germline): MDHEN, SYDVKM. CDR3 length equals 15 residues. V was pared by 6 bases and J by 2 bases, with 5 bases of the junction left unmatched. CDR3 loop: CASSLGTGRNQPQHF. The CDR3 nucleotides are TGTGCCAGCAGCCTCGGGACAGGGCGCAATCAGCCCCAGCATTTT.

The chain is built from TRBV7-3 and TRBJ2-3, with a possible D match to TRBD2 (6 bases). Trimming pared 2 bases from V and 2 bases from J, leaving 11 bases between. This CDR3 comprises 15 residues. Germline V lookup: CDR1 SGHTA, CDR2 FQGTGA. In DNA form, the CDR3 reads TGTGCCAGCAGCTTAGGCGGGGCCCTCACAGATACGCAGTATTTT. Its translation: CASSLGGALTDTQYF. Drawing the rest from reference TRBV7-3 and TRBJ2-3, the complete variable domain is GAGVSQTPSNKVTEKGKYVELRCDPISGHTALYWYRQSLGQGPEFLIYFQGTGAADDSGLPNDRFFAVRPEGSVSTLKIQRTERGDSAVYLCASSLGGALTDTQYFGPGTRLTVL.

This clone was counted once. The CDR3 DNA reads as TGTGCCTGGAGTGTACCCCACACGAGAGTTGGAAACACCATATATTTT. Translated: CAWSVPHTRVGNTIYF. The chain uses TRBV30 and TRBJ1-3; D call uncertain. From germline, CDR1 is GTSNPN and CDR2 SVGIG (reference sequence). The CDR3 is 16 amino acids. V lost 0 bases to trimming and J lost 3 bases, with 15 bases between them.

This clone has just a few counts. The genes are TRBV19 and TRBJ1-5; D remains ambiguous. This CDR3 has 12 residues. Germline V CDR1 and CDR2: LNHDA, SQIVND (reference sequence). V lost 8 bases to trimming and J lost 5 bases, with 10 bases between them. CDR3 sequence reads: CASDPGYQPQHF. The DNA of the CDR3 is TGTGCCAGTGACCCGGGCTATCAGCCCCAGCATTTT.

V and J are TRBV18 and TRBJ1-5; D gene unclear. CDR1 and CDR2 (germline): KGHSH, LQKENI. The CDR3 contains 14 residues. V lost 2 bases, J lost 4 bases, and 9 bases lay in between. CDR3 protein: CASSPGFGNQPQHF. In DNA form, the CDR3 reads TGTGCCAGCTCACCAGGGTTCGGGAATCAGCCCCAGCATTTT.

This clone was counted once. This chain uses TRBV16 with TRBJ2-7; 7 nucleotides match TRBD2. The V and J ends lost 1 base and 1 base, in that order; junction bases with no gene match: 4. The CDR3 runs 15 residues. Germline loops: CDR1 KGHSY, CDR2 FQNENV. CDR3 sequence reads: CASSQLVGGSYEQYF. CDR3 nucleotide sequence: TGTGCCAGCAGCCAATTGGTGGGAGGGTCCTACGAGCAGTACTTC. Together with reference TRBV16 and TRBJ2-7, the CDR3 gives the full variable domain: GEEVAQTPKHLVRGEGQKAKLYCAPIKGHSYVFWYQQVLKNEFKFLISFQNENVFDETGMPKERFSAKCLPNSPCSLEIQATKLEDSAVYFCASSQLVGGSYEQYFGPGTRLTVT.

The gene calls are TRBV27 and TRBJ2-3; D is undetermined. The germline V gene has CDR1 MNHEY and CDR2 SMNVEV (reference sequence). The CDR3 is made up of 12 amino acids. With 4 bases removed from V and 7 bases from J, the gap between germline ends came to 9 bases. This CDR3 is CASSSQRNTQYF. The DNA of the CDR3 is TGTGCCAGCAGTTCCCAGAGGAATACGCAGTATTTT.

The CDR3 protein is CASSLAITDTQYF. The CDR3 region has the DNA TGTGCCAGCAGTCTCGCCATCACAGATACGCAGTATTTT. V is TRBV2 and J is TRBJ2-3; D gene ambiguous. V shed 5 bases and J shed 2 bases, with 8 bases lying between them. Germline V CDR1 and CDR2: SNHLY, FYNNEI. CDR3 length equals 13 residues.

This sequence joins TRBV5-1 and TRBJ1-3, with 7 bases aligning to TRBD1. Per germline, CDR1 SGHRS and CDR2 YFSETQ. The CDR3 runs 15 residues. After removal of 0 bases from V and 3 bases from J, the junction contained 3 bases not matched to a gene. DNA for the CDR3: TGCGCCAGCAGCTTGGTGGCAGGGGGTGGAAACACCATATATTTT. Protein sequence: CASSLVAGGGNTIYF.

The V gene is TRBV5-4, the J gene TRBJ1-2; D is ambiguous. V gave up 0 bases and J gave up 2 bases, with 8 bases separating them. The germline CDR1 and CDR2 sequences are SGHNT and YYREEE (reference sequence). This CDR3 has 14 residues. CDR3 nucleotide sequence: TGTGCCAGCAGCTTGGGGGGTTTAAACTATGGCTACACCTTC. Its translation: CASSLGGLNYGYTF.

This clone was found a few times. The chain combines TRBV28 with TRBJ1-5; no clear D. Germline CDR1 and CDR2: MDHEN and SYDVKM. The CDR3 spans 12 residues. V was cut by 7 bases and J by 15 bases, with 19 bases left in between. The CDR3 nucleotides read TGTGCCAGCAAGTTTAAAGTCGGGGTCGGGCATTTT. This translates into CASKFKVGVGHF.

The V and J genes are TRBV5-6 and TRBJ1-4; 9 nucleotides line up with TRBD1. V lost 3 bases and J lost 7; bases outside the gene matches: 7. Germline values: CDR1 SGHDT, CDR2 YYEEEE. This CDR3 region has 15 residues. The CDR3 here is CASSSQQGAGEKLFF. Here the CDR3 DNA reads TGTGCCAGCAGCTCGCAACAGGGGGCCGGTGAAAAACTGTTTTTT.

The chain carries TRBV2 and TRBJ2-1; 12 bases fit TRBD2. This CDR3 is built from 15 residues. CDR1 is SNHLY and CDR2 is FYNNEI in the germline V gene. V dropped 6 bases and J dropped 8; count of bases not matched to a gene: 8. In DNA, the CDR3 is TGTGCCAGCAGAGCCGGGACTAGCGGGTTCTATGAGCAGTTCTTC. Its translation: CASRAGTSGFYEQFF.

This clone was seen just once. CDR3 bases: TGTGCCATCAGGAGCGGACAGGGACGTTACGAGCAGTACTTC. This sequence encodes CAIRSGQGRYEQYF. The rearrangement joins TRBV10-3 to TRBJ2-7; 8 nucleotides align to TRBD1. The V and J ends lost 6 bases and 4 bases, in that order; junction bases with no gene match: 8. Germline V CDR1 and CDR2: ENHRY, SYGVKD. This CDR3 contains 14 residues.

The chain is built from TRBV27 and TRBJ2-1, with 8 bases fitting TRBD2. Germline V gene lookup returns CDR1 MNHEY and CDR2 SMNVEV (reference sequence). CDR3 length equals 15 residues. V shed 0 bases and J 7 bases; nucleotides not matched to a gene: 5. This CDR3 reads CASSLSSGRRNEQFF. The CDR3 region has the DNA TGTGCCAGCAGTTTATCCAGCGGGAGAAGGAATGAGCAGTTCTTC.

The chain recombines TRBV6-6 with TRBJ1-5; no clear D. The germline CDR1 and CDR2 sequences are MNHNY and SVGAGI (reference sequence). CDR3 length equals 12 residues. V gave up 4 bases and J gave up 9 bases, with 10 bases separating them. CDR3 bases: TGTGCCAGCAGTTTGAGTGACGGGCCCCAGCATTTT. Its translation: CASSLSDGPQHF.

The V gene is TRBV6-5, the J gene TRBJ2-6, with D possibly matching TRBD2 (6 bases). The CDR3 runs to 15 residues. Trimming took 8 bases from V and 0 from J, leaving 11 bases between them. Germline-derived CDR1 and CDR2 are MNHEY and SVGAGI. CDR3 DNA: TGTGCCAGCCGGGACGGGGGCTCTGGGGCCAACGTCCTGACTTTC. Its translation: CASRDGGSGANVLTF.

V gene TRBV5-4 combines with J gene TRBJ2-7; unclear D gene. V gave up 4 bases and J gave up 6 bases, with 11 bases separating them. CDR3 size: 12 residues. Germline CDR1 SGHNT, CDR2 YYREEE (reference sequence). The CDR3 nucleotides read TGTGCCAGCAGCCAAGGGTATTCCGAGCAGTACTTC. This sequence encodes CASSQGYSEQYF.

This clone was seen repeatedly, ten times or more. The chain combines TRBV9 with TRBJ2-7, with D unclear. V lost 6 bases and J 6 bases, leaving 16 bases between the germline ends. From germline, CDR1 is SGDLS and CDR2 YYNGEE. The CDR3 loop spans 13 amino acids. The CDR3 coding sequence is TGTGCCAGCACGTTGAACCCGACGTCCGAGCAGTACTTC. Its protein is CASTLNPTSEQYF.

The V and J genes are TRBV21-1 and TRBJ2-7; TRBD2 reflects the table's D call only, with no check against the DNA. TRBV21-1 is listed as a pseudogene. The CDR3 loop spans 17 amino acids. CDR3: CASSAPIRISVPYEQYF. CDR3 nucleotides: TGTGCCAGCAGCGCGCCCATACGAATTAGCGTTCCGTACGAGCAGTACTTC.

This chain joins TRBV9 and TRBJ2-1; D uncertain. Germline assignment: CDR1 SGDLS and CDR2 YYNGEE. This CDR3 has 13 residues. Trimming stripped 3 bases from V and 5 bases from J, with 9 bases between. CDR3 protein: CASSGGYDNEQFF. CDR3 nucleotides: TGTGCCAGCAGCGGCGGATACGACAATGAGCAGTTCTTC.

This clone turned up a few times. The rearrangement joins TRBV19 to TRBJ1-1; D not resolved. Germline values: CDR1 LNHDA, CDR2 SQIVND (reference sequence). The CDR3 length is 13 residues. Between the trimmed V and J ends, which lost 9 bases and 2 bases, there was a span of 13 bases. The CDR3 DNA sequence: TGTGCCAGCCAGGCTTCTAGAAACACTGAAGCTTTCTTT. As protein: CASQASRNTEAFF.